This T cell receptor beta chain was observed in a study of blood T cells in healthy people across ages (dated by TCRdb to between 2014 and 2017). For context, the study as a whole: In model experiments, template switching captured roughly one uniquely barcoded TCR beta cDNA molecule for every two T cells. To track age-related changes in TCR beta repertoire diversity, the study relied on deep sequencing normalized with unique cDNA molecular identifiers. Four age groups were formed from the donors: young (average approximately 15 years), middle-aged (more than 35), aged (roughly 58) and long-lived (more than 75). To avoid experimental bias, donors of different ages were randomly spread across the sequencing lanes. Two additional independent replicas of 1 million unique cDNA reads from the same blood draw were analyzed for two donors (one aged 18 to 29 and one aged 80 or older). Overall study results and their limits: Compared with the aged group, more naive CD4+ T cells, fewer expanded clones and increased TCR diversity were shown by the long-lived group, suggesting age selection. Estimates of total diversity based on one million sequenced T cells were considered lower bounds and underestimates. Observed TCR beta diversity per million T cells fell roughly linearly with age, and a significant reduction was already apparent by age approximately 40. A strong correlation was found between observed TCR beta diversity and the percentage of naive T cells measured by flow cytometry. Donor CMV infection status was unknown, potentially confounding age-related changes in expanded clonotypes. Because profiling used bulk unsorted PBMCs, naive and antigen-experienced compartments could not be compared conclusively.

This clonotype was picked up a small number of times. Its antigen specificity is not known. There are no base qualities to consult, and no much larger clone falls within one base. The roughly 39 donors, aged about 6 to 90 years, were systemically healthy Caucasian individuals from Russia. Each donor gave 8 to 10 milliliters of peripheral blood, collected into EDTA-treated Vacutainer tubes. Ficoll-Paque density-gradient centrifugation was used to isolate PBMCs, with at least 6 million obtained per sample. Trizol reagent was used to extract total RNA from PBMCs, with at least 5 micrograms per sample. The percentages of naive CD45RAhigh/CD27high T cells were determined by flow cytometry on a PBMC aliquot from every donor. The library relied on 5' RACE. The sequencing machine was an Illumina HiSeq 2500. A second PCR of roughly 7 to 12 cycles was performed with a sample-barcoded 5' primer and a J-beta primer mix. Each TCR beta cDNA molecule received a unique molecular identifier from a template-switch 5' adaptor carrying 12 random nucleotides. Each sample yielded at least 3 million CDR3-containing paired-end reads. First-strand cDNA was synthesized from all RNA with the Mint cDNA synthesis kit, primed by a TRBC-specific oligonucleotide. All cDNA was treated with uracil-DNA glycosylase and then went through a first 18-cycle PCR with the universal primers M1SS and BC2_uni_R. Under the source paper's analysis protocol: For normalization, 1 million high-quality reads were randomly selected from each sample, with every read carrying a distinct molecular identifier. Instead of being binned into consensus sequences, reads with shared molecular identifiers were discarded. MiTCR, run with a Q25 quality threshold and the strictest error-elimination algorithm, handled CDR3 identification, clonotype clustering and error correction. Lower-bound total TCR beta diversity was estimated with a nonparametric unseen species model using Euler transformation. TCRdb applied fastp at Q25 and MiXCR to the public reads, then kept only in-frame beta chains. Every CDR3 protein is listed once, alongside the most common genes and DNA of its rows. TCRdb's processing, not the authors' own work, is the source of the V and J calls. Counted in this sample were 550,000 to 700,000 distinct CDR3 sequences; about 25% of them appeared once. Approximately 17% of the sample goes to the ten largest clones.

As encoded in the germline V gene, CDR1 is SGDLS while CDR2 is YYNGEE. Trimming costs V 5 bases and J 2 bases, and their ends lie 14 bases apart. Reading from cysteine to phenylalanine, the CDR3 counts 14 amino acids. Kept here is only the CDR3 DNA, which spans 42 bases and is read in frame from base 1. Sequenced input: blood. The clonotype was recovered from a woman between 70 and 85 years old in good health. In this chain, TRBV9 is recombined with TRBJ2-7; the D call is possibly TRBD1 or TRBD2, each sharing 5 bases. The sequence in DNA is TGTGCCAGCAGATATAGGGACCATACCTACGAGCAGTACTTC. Its coded protein is CASRYRDHTYEQYF.